The subject of this entry is one T cell receptor (beta chain). This CDR3 spans 15 amino acids. Per germline, CDR1 GTSNPN and CDR2 SVGIG (reference sequence). V gave up 0 bases and J gave up 5 bases; unmatched junction bases: 5. With random hexamers, about 0.5 to 1 ug RNA was reverse transcribed. Coverage of TCR beta CDR3 amplification by immunoSEQ multiplex PCR extended to 54 Vbeta and 13 Jbeta. TCRdb used MiXCR to reprocess the immunoSEQ multiplex PCR reads, holding one entry per CDR3 protein. The table has 150,000 to 250,000 distinct CDR3 sequences, roughly 96% seen once; the top ten hold approximately 0.097%. The data are from a study of CD8 T cells in Susac syndrome.

The source of this sequence is a human donor with multiple sclerosis. The source material was CD4+ T cells from PBMCs. The chain carries TRBV30 and TRBJ2-3; 10 positions match TRBD2. CDR3 nucleotide sequence: TGTGCCTGGAGTGTAAGGTTAGCGGGGGGAGATACGCAGTATTTT. Residues: CAWSVRLAGGDTQYF.